The 18 T cell receptor beta chains presented below share a single source sample, sequenced in a study of T cells in Graves' hyperthyroidism and ophthalmopathy. Researchers took RNA transcripts and amplified the TCR beta CDR3 regions from them. HTBI primers were employed in a first-round RT-PCR of the TCR CDR3. TCRdb re-analysed the multiplex PCR reads in MiXCR, keeping a single row per CDR3 protein. The table records 310,000 or so distinct CDR3 sequences, about 18% of them present only once. Sequencing was performed on blood. These receptors all come from a woman aged 55-75 years with Graves' ophthalmopathy.

This chain uses TRBV6-2 or TRBV6-3 with TRBJ2-7; D gene uncertain. This CDR3 has 16 amino acids. CDR1 and CDR2 from the germline V gene are MNHEY and SVGEGT. With 5 bases removed from V and 2 bases from J, the gap between germline ends came to 19 bases. For the CDR3, the DNA is TGTGCCAGCAGTCCCTTCTGGGCCATCTCGGCCTACGAGCAGTACTTC. Encoded protein: CASSPFWAISAYEQYF.

This clonotype has a count of ten or more. The chain has TRBV11-2 and TRBJ2-1; D gene ambiguous. The CDR3 spans 15 residues. Germline lookup yields CDR1 SGHAT and CDR2 FQNNGV. With 4 bases removed from V and 4 bases from J, the gap between germline ends came to 14 bases. The DNA of the CDR3 is TGTGCCAGCAGCTCCCCACTTCTCGATTACAATGAGCAGTTCTTC. Its protein is CASSSPLLDYNEQFF.

The rearrangement links TRBV7-9 to TRBJ2-7; no clear D. Germline V gene data show CDR1 as SEHNR and CDR2 as FQNEAQ (reference sequence). The CDR3 has 14 amino acids. V was trimmed by 1 base and J by 6 bases, leaving 13 bases between them. CDR3 in amino acids: CASSLVSGLGEQYF. The DNA of the CDR3 is TGTGCCAGCAGCTTAGTTTCAGGTCTGGGCGAGCAGTACTTC.

The V gene is TRBV18, the J gene TRBJ2-2; D uncertain. CDR3 length equals 15 residues. CDR1 and CDR2 from the germline V gene are KGHSH and LQKENI. The V gene lost 3 bases and the J gene lost 6 bases, with 14 bases spanning the gap. The CDR3 DNA reads TGTGCCAGCTCACCCGAGAGACCAGGCGCCGGGGAGCTGTTTTTT. Its translation is CASSPERPGAGELFF.

This clonotype turned up a few times. V gene TRBV18 combines with J gene TRBJ1-4; perhaps TRBD1 as D (6 bases). CDR1 is KGHSH, CDR2 LQKENI, per germline. The CDR3 extends over 13 amino acids. Trimming stripped 10 bases from V and 7 bases from J, with 16 bases between. The CDR3 reads CATLGGAGEKLFF. In DNA form, the CDR3 reads TGTGCCACCCTCGGGGGGGCAGGTGAAAAACTGTTTTTT. The variable domain in full, with the rest retrieved from reference TRBV18 and TRBJ1-4, is NAGVMQNPRHLVRRRGQEARLRCSPMKGHSHVYWYRQLPEEGLKFMVYLQKENIIDESGMPKERFSAEFPKEGPSILRIQQVVRGDSAAYFCATLGGAGEKLFFGSGTQLSVL.

This clonotype has a count of ten or more. This chain links TRBV6-1 with TRBJ2-1, with a tentative D call TRBD2 (6 bases). CDR3 length: 16 residues. V shed 5 bases and J shed 0 bases, with 14 bases lying between them. The germline V gene has CDR1 MNHNS and CDR2 SASEGT. CDR3 sequence (DNA): TGTGCCAGCAGTTCCCCGGACGGGAGCTCCTACAATGAGCAGTTCTTC. Its protein is CASSSPDGSSYNEQFF.

This clonotype came up many times. V gene TRBV6-1 combines with J gene TRBJ2-3; a weak D match, TRBD2 (5 bases). The V end lost 8 bases, the J end lost 3 bases, and 15 bases lay between the germline ends. This CDR3 is built from 14 residues. The germline V gene encodes CDR1 MNHNS and CDR2 SASEGT. CDR3: CASRRQADTDTQYF. CDR3 nucleotide sequence: TGTGCCAGCCGCAGACAAGCGGATACAGATACGCAGTATTTT.

To note about this clonotype: This may stem from a read error, because a much larger clone lies one nucleotide away. The genes are TRBV7-2 and TRBJ2-7; D is possibly TRBD1 (6 bases). CDR3 length: 13 amino acids. The V gene lost 6 bases and the J gene lost 0 bases, with 9 bases spanning the gap. The germline V gene encodes CDR1 SGHTA and CDR2 FQGNSA. This CDR3 reads CASRSGDSYEQYF. The DNA for the CDR3 is TGTGCCAGCAGATCAGGGGACTCCTACGAGCAGTACTTC.

Comments on this clonotype: This may arise from a read error, as a much more abundant clone is one base away. This chain links TRBV28 with TRBJ2-7, with D perhaps matching TRBD2 (5 bases). Germline-derived CDR1 and CDR2 are MDHEN and SYDVKM. This CDR3 has 14 amino acids. The germline V and J ends were trimmed by 3 bases and 2 bases, with 11 bases remaining between them. This CDR3 reads CASSLPAAAYEQYF. The CDR3 nucleotides read TGTGCCAGCAGTTTGCCAGCGGCCGCCTACGAGCAGTACTTC.

The table lists this clonotype with many counts. This chain links TRBV20-1 with TRBJ1-1; unclear D gene. CDR3 length: 10 residues. Trimming took off 7 bases at V and 4 bases at J, with 7 bases between the two ends. Looked up from germline, CDR1 is DFQATT and CDR2 is SNEGSKA (reference sequence). DNA of the CDR3: TGCAGTGAAAGTTCCACTGAAGCTTTCTTT. This translates into CSESSTEAFF.

This clonotype was detected many times. This chain connects TRBV3-1 to TRBJ2-7; D unclear. The length of the CDR3 is 12 residues. Germline CDR1 is LGHDT and CDR2 is YNNKEL (reference sequence). The ends were cut back, 1 base at V and 3 bases at J, with 4 bases in the middle. The DNA of the CDR3 is TGTGCCAGCAGCCAAGGGGACTACGAGCAGTACTTC. Translating gives CASSQGDYEQYF.

This clonotype was counted once. The rearrangement links TRBV12-3 or TRBV12-4 to TRBJ2-1; 8 positions match TRBD1. CDR3 length: 15 residues. V shed 3 bases and J 9 bases; nucleotides not matched to a gene: 10. CDR3 bases: TGTGCCAGCAGTTTTGGACAGGGAAAAATTGCTGAGCAGTTCTTC. Translation gives CASSFGQGKIAEQFF.

In this sample, this clonotype turned up a few times. The chain is built from TRBV18 and TRBJ1-1; no clear D. Germline V gene data show CDR1 as KGHSH and CDR2 as LQKENI. This CDR3 region has 13 residues. V lost 5 bases and J 5 bases, leaving 12 bases between the germline ends. The CDR3 region is CASSEYGRTEAFF. The CDR3 DNA is TGTGCCAGCTCAGAATACGGACGGACTGAAGCTTTCTTT.

This clonotype occurred many times. V is TRBV4-1 and J is TRBJ2-3, with D uncertain. Germline V gene lookup returns CDR1 MGHRA and CDR2 YSYEKL. V was pared by 1 base and J by 3 bases, with 14 bases between. The CDR3 has 16 amino acids. In DNA, the CDR3 is TGCGCCAGCAGCCAAGTTCGGTCCTCCGCAACAGATACGCAGTATTTT. It encodes CASSQVRSSATDTQYF.

This clonotype was observed a few times. The CDR3 bases are TGTGCCAGCAGGCCCTCGGCCACCGGGGAGCTGTTTTTT. Translation: CASRPSATGELFF. The rearrangement links TRBV6-1 to TRBJ2-2; no firm D call. With 6 bases removed from V and 4 bases from J, the gap between germline ends came to 9 bases. The CDR3 spans 13 residues. Germline assignment: CDR1 MNHNS and CDR2 SASEGT.

Turning to this clonotype: With a much larger clone just one base away, this may be a read error. V gene TRBV20-1 combines with J gene TRBJ1-6, with 8 bases matching TRBD1. The CDR3 sequence is 14 residues long. Germline V gene lookup returns CDR1 DFQATT and CDR2 SNEGSKA (reference sequence). Written as DNA, the CDR3 is TGCGGTGCTCCTAGGACAGGGTTTAATTCACCCCTCCACTTT. Its protein product is CGAPRTGFNSPLHF.

This clonotype has a count of ten or more. The chain is built from TRBV2 and TRBJ1-1; D is possibly TRBD1 (5 bases). This CDR3 comprises 12 residues. CDR1 is SNHLY, CDR2 FYNNEI, per germline. Trimming removed 5 bases from V and 7 bases from J, with 11 bases in between. This chain's CDR3 is CASSTTAREAFF. The CDR3 bases are TGTGCCAGCAGTACGACAGCCCGTGAAGCTTTCTTT. The whole variable domain, remainder taken from reference TRBV2 and TRBJ1-1, is EPEVTQTPSHQVTQMGQEVILRCVPISNHLYFYWYRQILGQKVEFLVSFYNNEISEKSEIFDDQFSVERPDGSNFTLKIRSTKLEDSAMYFCASSTTAREAFFGQGTRLTVV.

There are many counts of this clonotype. This chain links TRBV2 with TRBJ2-5, with D hard to call. This CDR3 spans 14 amino acids. From germline, CDR1 is SNHLY and CDR2 FYNNEI. Between the trimmed V and J ends, which lost 3 bases and 1 base, there was a span of 9 bases. The CDR3, as DNA: TGTGCCAGCAGTGATTTGGGCAGCCAAGAGACCCAGTACTTC. Protein product: CASSDLGSQETQYF.